This passage covers 2 T cell receptor beta chains from one sample sequenced in a study of cytomegalovirus exposure and HLA in healthy donors (dated 2017 in TCRdb). To prepare the library, the immunoSEQ multiplex PCR assay was applied. A mixture of 60 forward primers for TCR Vbeta segments and 13 reverse primers for TCR Jbeta segments was used in the multiplex PCR. TCRdb provides this immuneACCESS table in a form limited to in-frame rearrangements. Some clones are lacking; in checked studies, under half of them reflect an unresolved V gene, and why the rest are absent is not known. The sample table contains 100,000 to 150,000 clones; only one count was recorded for approximately 87% of them. Clones ranked in the top ten supply 1.5% of the sample. The sample comprised PBMCs. Receptor source: a man aged 35 to 55 in good health and CMV-seronegative.

The chain uses TRBV19 and TRBJ2-5; 8 bases are shared with TRBD2. CDR3 size: 17 residues. Per germline, CDR1 LNHDA and CDR2 SQIVND (reference sequence). V shed 4 bases and J 3 bases; nucleotides not matched to a gene: 13. CDR3 residues: CASSKPLRGGQEETQYF. CDR3 nucleotides: TGTGCCAGTAGTAAACCCCTTCGGGGGGGCCAGGAAGAGACCCAGTACTTC. Filled out from reference TRBV19 and TRBJ2-5, the complete variable domain reads DGGITQSPKYLFRKEGQNVTLSCEQNLNHDAMYWYRQDPGQGLRLIYYSQIVNDFQKGDIAEGYSVSREKKESFPLTVTSAQKNPTAFYLCASSKPLRGGQEETQYFGPGTRLLVL.

As concerns this clone: The identical CDR3 is also encoded by other nucleotide sequences in the sample. This chain uses TRBV20-1 with TRBJ2-1; weak D call: TRBD2 (6 bases). This CDR3 has 11 amino acids. Trimming removed 3 bases from V and 7 bases from J, with 7 bases in between. From germline, CDR1 is DFQATT and CDR2 SNEGSKA (reference sequence). CDR3 sequence (DNA): TGCAGTGCTAGTGGAGGGAATGAGCAGTTCTTC. It is translated as CSASGGNEQFF.